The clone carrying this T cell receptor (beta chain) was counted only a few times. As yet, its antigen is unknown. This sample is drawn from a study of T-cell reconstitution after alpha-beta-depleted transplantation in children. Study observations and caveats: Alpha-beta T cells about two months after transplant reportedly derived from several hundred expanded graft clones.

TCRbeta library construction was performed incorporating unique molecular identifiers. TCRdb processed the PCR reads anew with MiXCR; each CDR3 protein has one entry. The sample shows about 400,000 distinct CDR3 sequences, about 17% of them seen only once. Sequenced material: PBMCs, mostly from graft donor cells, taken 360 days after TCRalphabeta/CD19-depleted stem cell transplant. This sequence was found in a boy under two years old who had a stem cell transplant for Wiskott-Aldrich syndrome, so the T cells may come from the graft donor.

DNA for the CDR3: TGTGCCAGCAGCCCACGTTCTCGACCACACAATGAGCAGTTCTTC. Protein: CASSPRSRPHNEQFF. The chain carries TRBV3-1 and TRBJ2-1; no clear D gene. Germline V gene sequence: CDR1 LGHDT, CDR2 YNNKEL (reference sequence). V lost 4 bases, J lost 5 bases, and 15 bases lay in between. The CDR3 totals 15 residues.